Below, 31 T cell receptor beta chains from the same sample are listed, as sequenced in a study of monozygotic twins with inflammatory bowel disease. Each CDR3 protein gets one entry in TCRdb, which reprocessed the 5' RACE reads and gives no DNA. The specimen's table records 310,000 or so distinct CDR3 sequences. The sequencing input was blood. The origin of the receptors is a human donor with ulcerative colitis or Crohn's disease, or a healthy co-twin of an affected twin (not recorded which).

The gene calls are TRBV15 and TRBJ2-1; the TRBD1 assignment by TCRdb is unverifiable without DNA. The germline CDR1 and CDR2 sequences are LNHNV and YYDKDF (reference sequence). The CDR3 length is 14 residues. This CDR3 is CATSRNGKYNEQFF.

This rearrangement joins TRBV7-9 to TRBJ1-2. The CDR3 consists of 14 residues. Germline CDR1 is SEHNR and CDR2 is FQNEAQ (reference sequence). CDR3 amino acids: CASSPSFGYYGYTF.

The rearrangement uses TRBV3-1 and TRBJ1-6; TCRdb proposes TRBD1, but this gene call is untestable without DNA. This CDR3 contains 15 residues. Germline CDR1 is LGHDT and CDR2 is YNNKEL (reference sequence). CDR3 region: CASSKMRDKYSPLHF.

The CDR3 sequence: CSARDTGNEQYF. The gene calls are TRBV20-1 and TRBJ2-7. CDR3 length equals 12 residues. The germline V gene encodes CDR1 DFQATT and CDR2 SNEGSKA (reference sequence).

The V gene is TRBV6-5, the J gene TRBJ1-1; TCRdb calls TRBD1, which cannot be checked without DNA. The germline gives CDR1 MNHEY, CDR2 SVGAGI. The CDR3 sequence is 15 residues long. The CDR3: CASSYPGQENTEAFF.

CDR3 sequence: CASSPPGVLGGYTF. The chain has TRBV12-3 or TRBV12-4 and TRBJ1-2; TCRdb outputs TRBD1, but without DNA this stays unchecked. The CDR3 length is 14 residues.

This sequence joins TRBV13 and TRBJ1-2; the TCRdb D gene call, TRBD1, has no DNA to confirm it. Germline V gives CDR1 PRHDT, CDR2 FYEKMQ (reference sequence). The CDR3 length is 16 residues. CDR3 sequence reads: CASSPSVTGEWDGYTF.

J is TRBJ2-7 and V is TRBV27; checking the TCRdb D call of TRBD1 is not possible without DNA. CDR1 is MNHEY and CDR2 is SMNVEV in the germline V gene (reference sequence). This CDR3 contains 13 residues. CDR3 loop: CASRTGGVNEQYF.

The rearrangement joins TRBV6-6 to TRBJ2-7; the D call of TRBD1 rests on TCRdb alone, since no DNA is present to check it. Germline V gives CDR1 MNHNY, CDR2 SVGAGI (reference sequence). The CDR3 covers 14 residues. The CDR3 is CASRNAGTRDEQYF.

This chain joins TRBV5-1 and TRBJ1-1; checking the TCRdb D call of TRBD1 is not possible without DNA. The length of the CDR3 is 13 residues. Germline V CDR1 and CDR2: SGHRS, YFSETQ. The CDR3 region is CASNTGGGTEAFF.

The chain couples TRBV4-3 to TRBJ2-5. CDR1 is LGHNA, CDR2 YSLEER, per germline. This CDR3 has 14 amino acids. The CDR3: CASSQGTTSGTQYF.

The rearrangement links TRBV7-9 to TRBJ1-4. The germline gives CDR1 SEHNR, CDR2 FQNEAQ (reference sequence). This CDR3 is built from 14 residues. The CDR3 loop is CASSLAEVKEKLFF.

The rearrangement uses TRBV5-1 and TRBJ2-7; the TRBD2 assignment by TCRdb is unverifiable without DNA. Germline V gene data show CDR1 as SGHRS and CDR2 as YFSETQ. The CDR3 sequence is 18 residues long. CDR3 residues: CASSLDSRGGTYVYEQYF.

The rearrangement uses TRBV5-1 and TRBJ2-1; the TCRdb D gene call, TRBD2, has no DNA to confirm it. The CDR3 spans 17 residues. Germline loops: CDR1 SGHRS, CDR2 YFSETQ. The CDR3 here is CASSYQLGGLLSNEQFF.

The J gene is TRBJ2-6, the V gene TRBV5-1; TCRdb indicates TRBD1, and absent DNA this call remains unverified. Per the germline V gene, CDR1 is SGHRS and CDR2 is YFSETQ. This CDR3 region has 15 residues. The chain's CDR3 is CASSDDRAGANVLTF.

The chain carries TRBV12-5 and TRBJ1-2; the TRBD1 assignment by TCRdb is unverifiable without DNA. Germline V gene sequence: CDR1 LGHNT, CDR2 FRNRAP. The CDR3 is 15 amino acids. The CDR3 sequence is CASGLGDRQSFGYTF.

The CDR3 sequence: CASSVRPDYGYTF. The V gene is TRBV12-3 or TRBV12-4, the J gene TRBJ1-2. The CDR3 extends over 13 amino acids.

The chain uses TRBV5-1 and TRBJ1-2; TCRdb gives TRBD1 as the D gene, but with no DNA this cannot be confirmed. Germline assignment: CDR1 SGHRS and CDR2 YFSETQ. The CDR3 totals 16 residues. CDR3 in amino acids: CASSLGDRALTGGYTF.

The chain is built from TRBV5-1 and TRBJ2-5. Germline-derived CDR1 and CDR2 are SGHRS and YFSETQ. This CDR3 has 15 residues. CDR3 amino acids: CASSLVAQDQETQYF.

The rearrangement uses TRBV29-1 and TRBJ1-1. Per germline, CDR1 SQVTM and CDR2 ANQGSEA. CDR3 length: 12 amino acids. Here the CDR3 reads CSVLQGGPEAFF.

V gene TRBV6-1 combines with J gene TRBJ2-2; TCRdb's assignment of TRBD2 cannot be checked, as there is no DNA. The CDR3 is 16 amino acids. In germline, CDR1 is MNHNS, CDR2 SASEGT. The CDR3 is CASRRAGGVGTGELFF.

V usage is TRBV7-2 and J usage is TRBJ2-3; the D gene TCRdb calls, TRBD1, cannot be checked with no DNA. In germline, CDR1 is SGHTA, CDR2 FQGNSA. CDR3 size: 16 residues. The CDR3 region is CASSLSRQGHTDTQYF. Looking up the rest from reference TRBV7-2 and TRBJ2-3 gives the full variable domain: GAGVSQSPSNKVTEKGKDVELRCDPISGHTALYWYRQSLGQGLEFLIYFQGNSAPDKSGLPSDRFSAERTGGSVSTLTIQRTQQEDSAVYLCASSLSRQGHTDTQYFGPGTRLTVL.

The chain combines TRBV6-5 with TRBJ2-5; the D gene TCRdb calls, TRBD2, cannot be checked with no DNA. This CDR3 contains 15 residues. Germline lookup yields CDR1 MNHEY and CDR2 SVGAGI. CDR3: CASSYEGGPRETQYF.

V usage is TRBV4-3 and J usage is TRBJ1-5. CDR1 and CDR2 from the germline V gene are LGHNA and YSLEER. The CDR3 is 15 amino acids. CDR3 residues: CASSQDRGGSQPQHF.

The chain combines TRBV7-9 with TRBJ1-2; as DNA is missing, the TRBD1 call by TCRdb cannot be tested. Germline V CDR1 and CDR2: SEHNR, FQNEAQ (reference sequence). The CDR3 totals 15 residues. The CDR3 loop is CASSSKGQGGNGYTF.

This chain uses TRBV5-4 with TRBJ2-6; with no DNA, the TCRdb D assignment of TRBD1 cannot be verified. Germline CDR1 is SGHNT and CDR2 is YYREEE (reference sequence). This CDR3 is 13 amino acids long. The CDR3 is CASSNRADSVLTF.

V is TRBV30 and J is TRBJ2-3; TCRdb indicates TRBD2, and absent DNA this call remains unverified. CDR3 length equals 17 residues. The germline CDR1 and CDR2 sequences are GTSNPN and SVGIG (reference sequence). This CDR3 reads CAWRGSFREWGTDTQYF.

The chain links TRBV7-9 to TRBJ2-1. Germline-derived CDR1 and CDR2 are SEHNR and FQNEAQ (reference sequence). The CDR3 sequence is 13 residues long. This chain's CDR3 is CASSPYKGNEQFF.

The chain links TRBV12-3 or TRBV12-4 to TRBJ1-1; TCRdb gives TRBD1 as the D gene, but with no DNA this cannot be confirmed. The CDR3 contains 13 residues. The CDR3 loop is CASSTRGGTEAFF.

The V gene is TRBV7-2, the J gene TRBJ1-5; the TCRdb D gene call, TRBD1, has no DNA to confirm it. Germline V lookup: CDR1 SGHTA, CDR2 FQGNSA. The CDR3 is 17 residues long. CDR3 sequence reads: CASSHIAGTGFDQPQHF.

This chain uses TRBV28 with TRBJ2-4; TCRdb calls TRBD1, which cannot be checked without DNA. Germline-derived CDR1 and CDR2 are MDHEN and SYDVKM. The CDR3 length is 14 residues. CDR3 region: CASSAPGAKNIQYF.